This entry concerns a single T cell receptor (beta chain). Its target is not known. CDR1 SNHLY and CDR2 FYNNEI come from the germline V gene. CDR3 length equals 15 residues. Deletions cut 8 bases from V and 7 bases from J, with 18 bases between. The sample is drawn from a study of T cells in Graves' hyperthyroidism and ophthalmopathy. Researchers barred patients who had uncontrolled infection, other autoimmune disease, pregnancy or lactation. Diagnosing involved the use of clinical symptoms, serum thyroxine and TRAb, thyroid ultrasound and orbital computed tomography. Study results and limitations: Most clonotypes expanded in the thyroid (above 0.001) were also present in blood. Ophthalmopathy could be told apart from stable hyperthyroidism with a 13 V-J model.

What was amplified from RNA transcripts were TCR beta CDR3 regions. Initially, a first-round RT-PCR of the TCR CDR3 employed the HTBI primer set. TCRdb used MiXCR to reprocess the multiplex PCR reads, holding one entry per CDR3 protein. In the table there are about 840,000 distinct CDR3 sequences, around 39% of which are singletons. The chain is built from TRBV2 and TRBJ1-6; the D gene is possibly TRBD1 (6 bases). The TCR was taken from a young man with Graves' hyperthyroidism. Sequencing was carried out using blood. Written as DNA, the CDR3 is TGTGCCAGCCTTCCTAATGGGGGGCCGAATTCACCCCTCCACTTT. Translation gives CASLPNGGPNSPLHF.